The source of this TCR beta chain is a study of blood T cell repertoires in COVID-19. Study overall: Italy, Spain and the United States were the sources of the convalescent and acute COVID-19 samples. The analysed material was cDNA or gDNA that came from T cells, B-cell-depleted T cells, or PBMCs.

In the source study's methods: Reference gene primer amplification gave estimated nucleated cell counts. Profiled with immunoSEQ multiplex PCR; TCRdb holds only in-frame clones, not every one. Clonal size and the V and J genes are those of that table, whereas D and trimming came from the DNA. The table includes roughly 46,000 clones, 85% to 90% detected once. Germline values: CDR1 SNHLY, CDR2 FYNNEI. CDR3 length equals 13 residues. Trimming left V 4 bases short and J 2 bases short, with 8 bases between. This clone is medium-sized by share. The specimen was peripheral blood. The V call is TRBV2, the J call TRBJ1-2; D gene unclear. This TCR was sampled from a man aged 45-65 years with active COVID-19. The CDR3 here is CASSVEQNYGYTF. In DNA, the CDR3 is TGTGCCAGCAGTGTAGAACAGAACTATGGCTACACCTTC.